This TCR beta chain is from a study of T cell repertoires in cytomegalovirus infection. The CDR3 covers 15 residues. V gave up 3 bases and J gave up 0 bases, with 9 bases separating them. The germline V gene has CDR1 SGHAT and CDR2 FQDESV (reference sequence). The sample holds many counts of this clonotype. TCRdb reprocessed the reads with MiXCR, giving one entry per CDR3 protein. The sample yields around 320,000 distinct CDR3 sequences, more than 8% seen once. The sequencing sample was made of PBMCs. V is TRBV11-1 and J is TRBJ2-1; no reliable D call. This TCR was sampled from a human donor in good health (CMV status not recorded). Some clones in this sample may be carry-over from other donors' samples. The CDR3 DNA reads TGTGCCAGCAGCTTTGGCGGAAACTCCTACAATGAGCAGTTCTTC. This translates into CASSFGGNSYNEQFF.